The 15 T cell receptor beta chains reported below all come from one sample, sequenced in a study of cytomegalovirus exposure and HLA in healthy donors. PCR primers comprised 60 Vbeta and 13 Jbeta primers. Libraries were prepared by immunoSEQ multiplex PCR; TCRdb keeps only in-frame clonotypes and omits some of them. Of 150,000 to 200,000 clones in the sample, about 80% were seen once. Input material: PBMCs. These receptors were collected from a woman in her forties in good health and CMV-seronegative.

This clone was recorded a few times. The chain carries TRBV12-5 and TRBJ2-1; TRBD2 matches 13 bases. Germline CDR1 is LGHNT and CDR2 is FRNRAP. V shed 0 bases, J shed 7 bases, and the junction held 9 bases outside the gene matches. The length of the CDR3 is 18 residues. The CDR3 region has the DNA TGTGCTAGTGGTTTGGTACGTCCGGGACTAGCGGGATGGAATGAGCAGTTCTTC. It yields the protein CASGLVRPGLAGWNEQFF.

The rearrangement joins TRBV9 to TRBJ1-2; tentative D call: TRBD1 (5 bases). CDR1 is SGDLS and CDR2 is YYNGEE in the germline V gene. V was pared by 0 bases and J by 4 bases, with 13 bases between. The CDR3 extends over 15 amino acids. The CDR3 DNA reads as TGTGCCAGCAGCGTAGACCCCGAAGGGGTCTATGGCTACACCTTC. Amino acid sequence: CASSVDPEGVYGYTF. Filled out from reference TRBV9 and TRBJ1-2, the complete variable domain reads DSGVTQTPKHLITATGQRVTLRCSPRSGDLSVYWYQQSLDQGLQFLIQYYNGEERAKGNILERFSAQQFPDLHSELNLSSLELGDSALYFCASSVDPEGVYGYTFGSGTRLTVV.

The CDR3, as DNA: TGCGCCAGCAGCCCTGTAGGCACAGATACGCAGTATTTT. As protein: CASSPVGTDTQYF. This chain connects TRBV5-1 to TRBJ2-3; D remains ambiguous. Trimming removed 4 bases from V and 1 base from J, with 7 bases in between. The length of the CDR3 is 13 residues. CDR1 SGHRS and CDR2 YFSETQ come from the germline V gene.

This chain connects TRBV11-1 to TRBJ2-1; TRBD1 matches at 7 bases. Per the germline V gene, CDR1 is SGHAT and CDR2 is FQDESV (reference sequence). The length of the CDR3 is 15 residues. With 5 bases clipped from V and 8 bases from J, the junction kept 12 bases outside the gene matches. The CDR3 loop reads CASSRGQGSSYEQFF. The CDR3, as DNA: TGTGCCAGCAGCAGGGGGCAGGGAAGCTCGTATGAGCAGTTCTTC.

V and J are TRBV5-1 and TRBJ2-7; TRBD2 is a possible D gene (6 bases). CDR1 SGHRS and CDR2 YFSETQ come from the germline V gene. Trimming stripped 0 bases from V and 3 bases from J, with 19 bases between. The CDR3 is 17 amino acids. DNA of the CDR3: TGCGCCAGCAGCTTGGGTCCGGGGGAACTTTCGCTCTACGAGCAGTACTTC. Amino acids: CASSLGPGELSLYEQYF.

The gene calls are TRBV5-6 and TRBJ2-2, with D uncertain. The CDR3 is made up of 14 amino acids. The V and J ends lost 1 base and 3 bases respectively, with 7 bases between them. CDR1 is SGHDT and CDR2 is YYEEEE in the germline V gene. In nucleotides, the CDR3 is TGTGCCAGCAGCTTGTCTCCAGACACCGGGGAGCTGTTTTTT. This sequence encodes CASSLSPDTGELFF.

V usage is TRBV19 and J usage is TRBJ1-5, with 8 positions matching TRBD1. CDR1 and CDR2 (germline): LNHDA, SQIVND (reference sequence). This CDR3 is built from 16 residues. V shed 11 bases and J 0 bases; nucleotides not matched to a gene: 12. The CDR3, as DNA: TGTGCCGGAGGTGGGACAGGTCTGTATAGCAATCAGCCCCAGCATTTT. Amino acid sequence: CAGGGTGLYSNQPQHF.

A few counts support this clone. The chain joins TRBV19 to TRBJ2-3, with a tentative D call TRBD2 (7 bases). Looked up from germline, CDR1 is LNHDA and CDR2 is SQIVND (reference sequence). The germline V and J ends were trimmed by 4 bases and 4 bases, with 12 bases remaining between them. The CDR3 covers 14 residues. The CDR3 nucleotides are TGTGCCAGTAGTAAGGGGGGGGAGGCAGATACGCAGTATTTT. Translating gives CASSKGGEADTQYF.

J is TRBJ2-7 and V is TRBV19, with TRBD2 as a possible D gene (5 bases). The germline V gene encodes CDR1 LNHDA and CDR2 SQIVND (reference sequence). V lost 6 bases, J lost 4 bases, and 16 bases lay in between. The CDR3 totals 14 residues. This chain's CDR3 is CASSPSTSPYEQYF. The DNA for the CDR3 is TGTGCCAGTAGCCCCTCTACTAGTCCTTACGAGCAGTACTTC.

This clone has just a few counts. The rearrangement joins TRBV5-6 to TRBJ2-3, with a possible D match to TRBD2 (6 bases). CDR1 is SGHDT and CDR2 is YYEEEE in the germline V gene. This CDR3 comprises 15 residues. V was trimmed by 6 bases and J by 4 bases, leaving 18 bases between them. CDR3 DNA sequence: TGTGCCAGCACCCCGGGGGTAAGGAATTCAGATACGCAGTATTTT. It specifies CASTPGVRNSDTQYF.

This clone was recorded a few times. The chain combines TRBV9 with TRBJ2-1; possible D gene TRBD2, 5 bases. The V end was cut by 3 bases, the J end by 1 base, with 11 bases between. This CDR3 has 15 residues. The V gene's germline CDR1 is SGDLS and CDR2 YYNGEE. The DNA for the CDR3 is TGTGCCAGCAGCGAATCGACTACGTCCTACAATGAGCAGTTCTTC. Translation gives CASSESTTSYNEQFF.

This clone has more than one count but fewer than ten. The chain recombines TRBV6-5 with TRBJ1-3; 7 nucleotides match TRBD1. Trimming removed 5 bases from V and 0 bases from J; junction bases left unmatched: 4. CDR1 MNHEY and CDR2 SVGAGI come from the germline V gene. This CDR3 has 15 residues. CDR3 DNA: TGTGCCAGCAGTCAGGGGGGTTTCTCTGGAAACACCATATATTTT. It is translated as CASSQGGFSGNTIYF.

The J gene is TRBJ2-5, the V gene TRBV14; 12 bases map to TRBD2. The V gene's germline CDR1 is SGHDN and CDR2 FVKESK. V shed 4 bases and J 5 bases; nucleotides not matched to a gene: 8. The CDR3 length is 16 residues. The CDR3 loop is CASSPATSGRRETQYF. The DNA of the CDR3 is TGTGCCAGCAGCCCTGCGACTAGCGGGAGAAGGGAGACCCAGTACTTC.

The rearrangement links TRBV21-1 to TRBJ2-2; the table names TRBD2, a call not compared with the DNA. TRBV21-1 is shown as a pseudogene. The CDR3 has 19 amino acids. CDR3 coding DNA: TGTGCCAGCAGCCGAAGCGTCTTTTCGGGAGTGATCGGTACCGGGGAGCTGTTTTTT. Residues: CASSRSVFSGVIGTGELFF.

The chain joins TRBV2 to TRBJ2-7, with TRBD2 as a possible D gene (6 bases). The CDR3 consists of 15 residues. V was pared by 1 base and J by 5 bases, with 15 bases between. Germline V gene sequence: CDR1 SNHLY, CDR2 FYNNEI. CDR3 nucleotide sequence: TGTGCCAGCAGTGAAGGGGCGGGGCTTCCCCACGAGCAGTACTTC. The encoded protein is CASSEGAGLPHEQYF.